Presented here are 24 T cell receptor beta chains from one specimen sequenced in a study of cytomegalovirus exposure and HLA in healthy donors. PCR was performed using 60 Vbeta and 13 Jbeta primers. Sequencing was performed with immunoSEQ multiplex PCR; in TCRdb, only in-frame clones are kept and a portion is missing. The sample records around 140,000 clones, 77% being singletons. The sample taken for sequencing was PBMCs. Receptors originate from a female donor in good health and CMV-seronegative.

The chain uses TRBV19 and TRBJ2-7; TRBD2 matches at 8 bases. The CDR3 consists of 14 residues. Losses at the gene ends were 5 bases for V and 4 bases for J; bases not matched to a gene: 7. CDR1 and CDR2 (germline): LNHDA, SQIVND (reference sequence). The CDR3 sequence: CASSQAGVLYEQYF. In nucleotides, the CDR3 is TGTGCCAGTAGTCAAGCGGGAGTTTTGTACGAGCAGTACTTC.

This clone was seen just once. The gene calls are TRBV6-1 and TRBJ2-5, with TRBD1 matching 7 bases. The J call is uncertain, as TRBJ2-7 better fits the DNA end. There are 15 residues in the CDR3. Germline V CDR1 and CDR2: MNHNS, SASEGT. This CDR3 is CASRSTGLSSYEQYF. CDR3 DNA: TGTGCCAGCAGGTCGACAGGGTTAAGCTCCTACGAGCAGTACTTC.

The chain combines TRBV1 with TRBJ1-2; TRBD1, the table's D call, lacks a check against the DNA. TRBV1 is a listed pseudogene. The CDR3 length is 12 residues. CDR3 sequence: CTSSYTNYGYTF. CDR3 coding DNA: TGCACCAGCAGCTACACTAACTATGGCTACACCTTC.

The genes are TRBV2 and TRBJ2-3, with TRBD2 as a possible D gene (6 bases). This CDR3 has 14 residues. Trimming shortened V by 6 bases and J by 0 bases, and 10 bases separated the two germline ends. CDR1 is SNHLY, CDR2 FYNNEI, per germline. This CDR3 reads CASRSGLSTDTQYF. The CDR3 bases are TGTGCCAGCAGATCGGGACTCAGCACAGATACGCAGTATTTT. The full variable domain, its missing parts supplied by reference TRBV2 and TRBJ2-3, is EPEVTQTPSHQVTQMGQEVILRCVPISNHLYFYWYRQILGQKVEFLVSFYNNEISEKSEIFDDQFSVERPDGSNFTLKIRSTKLEDSAMYFCASRSGLSTDTQYFGPGTRLTVL.

In DNA form, the CDR3 reads TGTGCCATCAGTACGGATTCCGGGAGCCACACTGAAGCTTTCTTT. Translated, it gives CAISTDSGSHTEAFF. J is TRBJ1-1 and V is TRBV10-3; D is unresolved. CDR1 and CDR2 from the germline V gene are ENHRY and SYGVKD. V lost 5 bases and J lost 3, with 16 bases in between. CDR3 length: 15 residues.

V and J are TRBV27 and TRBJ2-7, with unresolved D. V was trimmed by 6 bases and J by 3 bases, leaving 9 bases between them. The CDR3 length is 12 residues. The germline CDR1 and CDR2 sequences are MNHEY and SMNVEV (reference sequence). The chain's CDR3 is CASSNSYYEQYF. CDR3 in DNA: TGTGCCAGCAGCAACAGCTACTACGAGCAGTACTTC.

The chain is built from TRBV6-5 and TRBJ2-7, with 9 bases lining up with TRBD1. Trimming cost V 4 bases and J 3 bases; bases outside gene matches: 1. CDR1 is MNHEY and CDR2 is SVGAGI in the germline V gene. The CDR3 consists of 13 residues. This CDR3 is CASSLGQGYEQYF. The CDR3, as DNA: TGTGCCAGCAGTTTGGGACAGGGCTACGAGCAGTACTTC.

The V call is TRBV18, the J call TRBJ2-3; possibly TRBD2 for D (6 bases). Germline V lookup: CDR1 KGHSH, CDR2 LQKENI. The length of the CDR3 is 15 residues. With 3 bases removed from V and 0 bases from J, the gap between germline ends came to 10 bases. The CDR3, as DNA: TGTGCCAGCTCACCGGTCGGGGGTAGCACAGATACGCAGTATTTT. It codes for CASSPVGGSTDTQYF.

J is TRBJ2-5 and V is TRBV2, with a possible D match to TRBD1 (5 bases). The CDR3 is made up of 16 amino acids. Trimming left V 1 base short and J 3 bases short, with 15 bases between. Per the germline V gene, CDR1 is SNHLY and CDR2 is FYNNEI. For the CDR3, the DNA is TGTGCCAGCAGTGAAGGCGTGGCAGGGAAAAAAGAGACCCAGTACTTC. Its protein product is CASSEGVAGKKETQYF.

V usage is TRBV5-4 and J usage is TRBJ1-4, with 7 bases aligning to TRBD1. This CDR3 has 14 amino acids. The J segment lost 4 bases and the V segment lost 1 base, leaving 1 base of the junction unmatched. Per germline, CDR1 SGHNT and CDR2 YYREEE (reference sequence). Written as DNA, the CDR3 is TGTGCCAGCAGCTTGAGGGGGCGTAATGAAAAACTGTTTTTT. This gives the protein CASSLRGRNEKLFF.

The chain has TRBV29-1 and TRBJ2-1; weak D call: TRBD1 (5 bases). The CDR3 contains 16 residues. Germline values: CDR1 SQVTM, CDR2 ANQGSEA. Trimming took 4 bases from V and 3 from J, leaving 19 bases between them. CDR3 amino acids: CSVGPAGRVDYNEQFF. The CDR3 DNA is TGCAGCGTTGGGCCCGCAGGGCGAGTAGACTACAATGAGCAGTTCTTC.

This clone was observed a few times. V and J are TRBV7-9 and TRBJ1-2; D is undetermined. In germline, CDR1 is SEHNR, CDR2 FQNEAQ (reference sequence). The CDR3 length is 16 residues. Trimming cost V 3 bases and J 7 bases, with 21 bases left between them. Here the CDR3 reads CASSFQRGTSSGGYTF. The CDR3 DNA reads TGTGCCAGCAGCTTCCAGCGAGGCACCTCATCGGGTGGCTACACCTTC. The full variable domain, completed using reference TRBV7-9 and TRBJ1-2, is DTGVSQNPRHKITKRGQNVTFRCDPISEHNRLYWYRQTLGQGPEFLTYFQNEAQLEKSRLLSDRFSAERPKGSFSTLEIQRTEQGDSAMYLCASSFQRGTSSGGYTFGSGTRLTVV.

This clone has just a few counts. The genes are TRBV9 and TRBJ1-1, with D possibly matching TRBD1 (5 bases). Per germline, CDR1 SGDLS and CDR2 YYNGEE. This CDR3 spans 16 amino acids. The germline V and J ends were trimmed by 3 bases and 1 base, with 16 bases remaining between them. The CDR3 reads CASSERPTGRNTEAFF. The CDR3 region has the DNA TGTGCCAGCAGCGAACGTCCCACAGGCAGGAACACTGAAGCTTTCTTT.

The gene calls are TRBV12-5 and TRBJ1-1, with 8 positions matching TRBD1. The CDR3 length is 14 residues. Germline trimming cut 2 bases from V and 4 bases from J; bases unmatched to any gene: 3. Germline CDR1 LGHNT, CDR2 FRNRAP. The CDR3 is CASGLQGAGTEAFF. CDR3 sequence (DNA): TGTGCTAGTGGTTTGCAGGGGGCGGGCACTGAAGCTTTCTTT.

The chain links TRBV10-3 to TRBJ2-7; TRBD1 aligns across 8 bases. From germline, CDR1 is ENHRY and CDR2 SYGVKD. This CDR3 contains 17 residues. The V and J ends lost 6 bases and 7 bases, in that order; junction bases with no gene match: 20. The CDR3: CAIRSRTGFPMGEEQYF. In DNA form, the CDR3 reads TGTGCCATCAGATCTCGGACAGGGTTCCCCATGGGGGAGGAGCAGTACTTC.

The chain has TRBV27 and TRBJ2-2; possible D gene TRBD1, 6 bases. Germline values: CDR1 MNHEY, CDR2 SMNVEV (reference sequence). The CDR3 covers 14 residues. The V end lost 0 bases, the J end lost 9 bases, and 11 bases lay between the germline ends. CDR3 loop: CASSLSSGARELFF. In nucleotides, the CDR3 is TGTGCCAGCAGTTTATCGTCAGGGGCCAGGGAGCTGTTTTTT.

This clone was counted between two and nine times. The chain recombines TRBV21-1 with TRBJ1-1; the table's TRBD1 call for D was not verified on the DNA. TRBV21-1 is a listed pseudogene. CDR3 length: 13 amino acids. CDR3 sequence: CASSWVTATEAFF. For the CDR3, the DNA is TGTGCCAGCAGTTGGGTGACAGCCACTGAAGCTTTCTTT.

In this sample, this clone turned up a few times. The CDR3 nucleotides read TGTGCCAGCAGCTCACAGGGACTAATCTACAATGAGCAGTTCTTC. Amino acid sequence: CASSSQGLIYNEQFF. The chain couples TRBV7-3 to TRBJ2-1, with D possibly TRBD2 on 7 matching bases. Trimming stripped 4 bases from V and 3 bases from J, with 13 bases between. The CDR3 runs to 15 residues. CDR1 SGHTA and CDR2 FQGTGA come from the germline V gene.

CDR3 sequence (DNA): TGTGCCAGCAGCGGGGACACCCCCGCGGGTGAGCAGTTCTTC. Encoded protein: CASSGDTPAGEQFF. The chain carries TRBV5-6 and TRBJ2-1, with D tentatively TRBD1 (6 bases). The V end lost 4 bases, the J end lost 9 bases, and 17 bases lay between the germline ends. Germline loops: CDR1 SGHDT, CDR2 YYEEEE. The CDR3 runs 14 residues.

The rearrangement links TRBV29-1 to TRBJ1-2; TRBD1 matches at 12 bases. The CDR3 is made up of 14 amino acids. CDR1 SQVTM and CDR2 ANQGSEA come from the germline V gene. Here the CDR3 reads CIGTGGDGNYGYTF. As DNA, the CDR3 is TGCATAGGGACAGGGGGCGACGGTAACTATGGCTACACCTTC.

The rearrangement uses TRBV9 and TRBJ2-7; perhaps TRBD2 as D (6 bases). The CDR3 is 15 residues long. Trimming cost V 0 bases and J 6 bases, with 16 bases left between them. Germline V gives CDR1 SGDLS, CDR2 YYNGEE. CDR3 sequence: CASSVGSTGDCEQYF. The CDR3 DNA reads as TGTGCCAGCAGCGTAGGGTCAACGGGAGACTGCGAGCAGTACTTC.

The DNA of the CDR3 is TGTGCCAGCAGTCCCGGAGCTTGGGAGCTGTTTTTT. Amino acids: CASSPGAWELFF. The chain carries TRBV28 and TRBJ2-2, with unresolved D. Germline V gives CDR1 MDHEN, CDR2 SYDVKM. The CDR3 length is 12 residues. Trimming took off 5 bases at V and 9 bases at J, with 10 bases between the two ends. Full variable domain (rest looked up from reference TRBV28 and TRBJ2-2): DVKVTQSSRYLVKRTGEKVFLECVQDMDHENMFWYRQDPGLGLRLIYFSYDVKMKEKGDIPEGYSVSREKKERFSLILESASTNQTSMYLCASSPGAWELFFGEGSRLTVL.

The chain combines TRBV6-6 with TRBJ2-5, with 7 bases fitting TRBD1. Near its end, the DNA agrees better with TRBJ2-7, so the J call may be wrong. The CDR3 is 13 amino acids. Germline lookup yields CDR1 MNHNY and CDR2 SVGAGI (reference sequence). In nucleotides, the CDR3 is TGTGCCAGCATCCAGGGGGTTGGGAACGAGCAGTACTTC. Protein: CASIQGVGNEQYF.

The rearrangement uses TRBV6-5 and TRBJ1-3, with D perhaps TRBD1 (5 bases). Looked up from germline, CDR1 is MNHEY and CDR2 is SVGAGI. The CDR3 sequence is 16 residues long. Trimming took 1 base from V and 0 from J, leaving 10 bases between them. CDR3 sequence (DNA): TGTGCCAGCAGTTACTTCTCGACAGACTCTGGAAACACCATATATTTT. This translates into CASSYFSTDSGNTIYF.